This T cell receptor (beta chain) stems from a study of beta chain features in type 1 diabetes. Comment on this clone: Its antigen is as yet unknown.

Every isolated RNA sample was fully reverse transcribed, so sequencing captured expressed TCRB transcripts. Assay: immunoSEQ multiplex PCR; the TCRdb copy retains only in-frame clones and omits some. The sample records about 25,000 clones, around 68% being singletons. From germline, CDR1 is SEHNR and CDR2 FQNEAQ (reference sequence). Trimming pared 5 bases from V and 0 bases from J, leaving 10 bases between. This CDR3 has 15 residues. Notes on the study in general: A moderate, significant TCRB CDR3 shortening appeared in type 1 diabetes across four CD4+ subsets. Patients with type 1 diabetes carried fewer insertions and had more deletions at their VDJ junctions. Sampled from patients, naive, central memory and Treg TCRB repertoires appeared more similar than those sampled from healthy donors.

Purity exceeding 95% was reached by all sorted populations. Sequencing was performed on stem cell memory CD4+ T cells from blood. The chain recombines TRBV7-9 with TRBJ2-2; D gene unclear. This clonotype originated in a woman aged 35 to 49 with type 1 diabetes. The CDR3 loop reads CASSTTLSNTGELFF. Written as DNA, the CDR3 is TGTGCCAGCAGCACGACACTCTCGAACACCGGGGAGCTGTTTTTT.